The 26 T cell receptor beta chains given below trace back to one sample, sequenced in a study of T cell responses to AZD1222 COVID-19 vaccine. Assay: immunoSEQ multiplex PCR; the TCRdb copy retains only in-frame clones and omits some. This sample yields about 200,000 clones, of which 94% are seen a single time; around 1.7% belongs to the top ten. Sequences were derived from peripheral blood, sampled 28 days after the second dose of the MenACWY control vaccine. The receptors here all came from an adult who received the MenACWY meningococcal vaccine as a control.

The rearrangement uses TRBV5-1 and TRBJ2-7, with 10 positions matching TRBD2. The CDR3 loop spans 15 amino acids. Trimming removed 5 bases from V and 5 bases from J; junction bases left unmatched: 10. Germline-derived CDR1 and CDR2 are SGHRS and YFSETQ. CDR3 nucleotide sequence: TGCGCCAGCAGGGAGCTAGCGGGAGCGGCTGACGAGCAGTACTTC. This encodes CASRELAGAADEQYF. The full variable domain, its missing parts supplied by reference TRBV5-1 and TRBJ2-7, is KAGVTQTPRYLIKTRGQQVTLSCSPISGHRSVSWYQQTPGQGLQFLFEYFSETQRNKGNFPGRFSGRQFSNSRSEMNVSTLELGDSALYLCASRELAGAADEQYFGPGTRLTVT.

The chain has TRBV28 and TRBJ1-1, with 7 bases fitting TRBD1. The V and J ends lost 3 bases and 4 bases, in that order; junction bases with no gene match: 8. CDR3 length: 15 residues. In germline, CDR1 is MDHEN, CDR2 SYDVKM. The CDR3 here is CASSFADRSTTEAFF. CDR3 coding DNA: TGTGCCAGCAGTTTCGCGGACAGGTCGACCACTGAAGCTTTCTTT.

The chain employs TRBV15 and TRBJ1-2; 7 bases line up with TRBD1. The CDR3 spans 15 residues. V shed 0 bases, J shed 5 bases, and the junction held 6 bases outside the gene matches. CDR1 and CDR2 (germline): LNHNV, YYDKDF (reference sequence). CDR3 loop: CATSRDRGTVYGYTF. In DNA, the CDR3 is TGTGCCACCAGCAGAGATCGAGGGACAGTGTATGGCTACACCTTC.

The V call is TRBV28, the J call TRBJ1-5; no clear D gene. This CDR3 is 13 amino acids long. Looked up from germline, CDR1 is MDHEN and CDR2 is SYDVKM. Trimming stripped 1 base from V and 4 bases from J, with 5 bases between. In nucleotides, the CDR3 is TGTGCCAGCAGTTTATCCGGGAATCAGCCCCAGCATTTT. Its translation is CASSLSGNQPQHF.

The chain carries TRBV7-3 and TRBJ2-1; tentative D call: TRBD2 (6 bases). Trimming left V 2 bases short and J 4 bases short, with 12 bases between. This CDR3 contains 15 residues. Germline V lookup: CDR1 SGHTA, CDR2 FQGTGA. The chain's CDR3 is CASSLVAAPYNEQFF. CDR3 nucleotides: TGTGCCAGCAGCTTAGTAGCGGCACCTTACAATGAGCAGTTCTTC.

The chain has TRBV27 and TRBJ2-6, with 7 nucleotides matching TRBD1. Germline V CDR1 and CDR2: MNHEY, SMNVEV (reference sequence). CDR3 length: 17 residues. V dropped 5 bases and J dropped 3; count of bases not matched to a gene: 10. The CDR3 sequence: CASSLMETGRGANVLTF. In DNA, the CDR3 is TGTGCCAGCAGTCTAATGGAGACAGGGCGTGGGGCCAACGTCCTGACTTTC.

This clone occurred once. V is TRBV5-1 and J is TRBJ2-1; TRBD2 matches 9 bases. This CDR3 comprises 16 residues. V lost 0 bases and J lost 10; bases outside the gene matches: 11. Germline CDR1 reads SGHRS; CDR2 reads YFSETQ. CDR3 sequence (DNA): TGCGCCAGCAGCTTGGGTGCGGCGGGAGGGCAGGAAGAGCAGTTCTTC. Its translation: CASSLGAAGGQEEQFF.

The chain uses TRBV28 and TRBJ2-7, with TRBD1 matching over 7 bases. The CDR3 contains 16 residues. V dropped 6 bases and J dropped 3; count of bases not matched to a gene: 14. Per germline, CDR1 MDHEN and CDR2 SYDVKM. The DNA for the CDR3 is TGTGCCAGCAGACCTCGGGGACAGCCCCCTATCTACGAGCAGTACTTC. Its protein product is CASRPRGQPPIYEQYF.

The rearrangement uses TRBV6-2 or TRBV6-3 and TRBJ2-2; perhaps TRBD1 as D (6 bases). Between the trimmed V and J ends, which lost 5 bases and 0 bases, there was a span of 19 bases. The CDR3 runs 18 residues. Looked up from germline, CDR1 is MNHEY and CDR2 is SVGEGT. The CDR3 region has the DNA TGTGCCAGCAGTCACAAGACAGGAGGCACCGCGAACACCGGGGAGCTGTTTTTT. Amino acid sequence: CASSHKTGGTANTGELFF.

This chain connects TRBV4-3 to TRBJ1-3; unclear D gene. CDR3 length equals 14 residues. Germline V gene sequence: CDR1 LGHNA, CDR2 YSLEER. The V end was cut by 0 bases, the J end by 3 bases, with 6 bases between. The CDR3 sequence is CASSQDLDGNTIYF. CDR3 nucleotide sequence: TGCGCCAGCAGCCAAGATTTAGATGGAAACACCATATATTTT.

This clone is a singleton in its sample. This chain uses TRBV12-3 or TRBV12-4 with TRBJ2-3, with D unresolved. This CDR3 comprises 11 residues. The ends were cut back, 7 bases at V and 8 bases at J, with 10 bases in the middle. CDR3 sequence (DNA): TGTGCCAGCACCTCCCAGGCTACGCAGTATTTT. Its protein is CASTSQATQYF.

The CDR3, as DNA: TGTGCCTGGAGGTTTCGGGGGCACGAGCAGTACTTC. Translation: CAWRFRGHEQYF. This chain connects TRBV30 to TRBJ2-7, with D perhaps given as TRBD1 or TRBD2 (6 bases each). The ends were cut back, 3 bases at V and 5 bases at J, with 11 bases in the middle. The germline V gene has CDR1 GTSNPN and CDR2 SVGIG (reference sequence). CDR3 length: 12 amino acids.

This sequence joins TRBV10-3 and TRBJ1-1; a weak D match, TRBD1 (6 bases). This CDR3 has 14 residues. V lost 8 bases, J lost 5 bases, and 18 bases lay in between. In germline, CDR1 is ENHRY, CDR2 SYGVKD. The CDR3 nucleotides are TGTGCCATCCGGGCGGGGGGCGCGGGGACTGAAGCTTTCTTT. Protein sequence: CAIRAGGAGTEAFF.

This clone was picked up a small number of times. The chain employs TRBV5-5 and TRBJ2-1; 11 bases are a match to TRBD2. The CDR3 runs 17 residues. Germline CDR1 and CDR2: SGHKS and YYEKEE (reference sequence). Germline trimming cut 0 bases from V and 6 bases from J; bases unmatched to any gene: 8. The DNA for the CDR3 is TGTGCCAGCAGCTTGGGGACTAGCGGGTTGGGGACCAATGAGCAGTTCTTC. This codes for CASSLGTSGLGTNEQFF.

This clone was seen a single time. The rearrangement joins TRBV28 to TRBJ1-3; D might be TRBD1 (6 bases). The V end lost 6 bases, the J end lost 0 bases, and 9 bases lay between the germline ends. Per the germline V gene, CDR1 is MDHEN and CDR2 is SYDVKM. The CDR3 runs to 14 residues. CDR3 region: CASSRGYSGNTIYF. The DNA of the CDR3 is TGTGCCAGCAGCAGGGGTTACTCTGGAAACACCATATATTTT.

The CDR3 DNA reads as TGTGCCAGCAGTTTATTTCTGGACAGGGCGTACGAGCAGTACTTC. It translates to CASSLFLDRAYEQYF. The chain links TRBV27 to TRBJ2-7; TRBD1 matches 8 bases. The CDR3 covers 15 residues. Unmatched junction bases numbered 6, after V lost 1 base and J lost 4 bases. Germline V gene data show CDR1 as MNHEY and CDR2 as SMNVEV (reference sequence).

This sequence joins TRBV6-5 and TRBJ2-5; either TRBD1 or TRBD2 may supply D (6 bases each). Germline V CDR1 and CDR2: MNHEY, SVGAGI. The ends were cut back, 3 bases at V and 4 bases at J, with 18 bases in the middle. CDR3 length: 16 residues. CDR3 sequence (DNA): TGTGCCAGCAGTTATCTTCGGGGGCAGGGGTTAGAGACCCAGTACTTC. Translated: CASSYLRGQGLETQYF.

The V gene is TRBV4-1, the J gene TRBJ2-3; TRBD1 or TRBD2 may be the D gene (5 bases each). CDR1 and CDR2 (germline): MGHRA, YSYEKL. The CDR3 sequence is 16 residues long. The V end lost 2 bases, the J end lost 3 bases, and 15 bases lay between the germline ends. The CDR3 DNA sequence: TGCGCCAGCAGCCAACGAGGGGCCCAGGAGACAGATACGCAGTATTTT. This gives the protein CASSQRGAQETDTQYF.

The CDR3 bases are TGTGCCAGCTCAACGGGAACGACAGGGTTGGGGGCTTTCTTT. As protein: CASSTGTTGLGAFF. The V gene is TRBV18, the J gene TRBJ1-1; 7 bases fit TRBD1. Per germline, CDR1 KGHSH and CDR2 LQKENI. This CDR3 has 14 amino acids. V lost 5 bases and J lost 11; bases outside the gene matches: 14.

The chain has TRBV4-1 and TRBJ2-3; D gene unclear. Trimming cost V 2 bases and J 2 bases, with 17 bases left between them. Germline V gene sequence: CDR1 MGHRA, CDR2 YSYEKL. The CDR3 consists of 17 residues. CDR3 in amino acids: CASSQYPGDIPTDTQYF. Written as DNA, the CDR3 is TGCGCCAGCAGCCAATATCCGGGCGACATCCCCACAGATACGCAGTATTTT.

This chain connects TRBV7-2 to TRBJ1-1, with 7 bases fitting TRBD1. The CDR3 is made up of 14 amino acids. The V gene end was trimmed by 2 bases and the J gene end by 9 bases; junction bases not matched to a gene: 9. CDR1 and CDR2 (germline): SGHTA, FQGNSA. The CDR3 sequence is CASSLFPGDRKAFF. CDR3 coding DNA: TGTGCCAGCAGCTTATTCCCCGGGGACAGAAAAGCTTTCTTT.

The CDR3 spells CAWSQGPYNEQFF. The CDR3 bases are TGTGCCTGGAGCCAGGGCCCCTACAATGAGCAGTTCTTC. V and J are TRBV30 and TRBJ2-1, with D perhaps matching TRBD1 (5 bases). CDR3 size: 13 residues. V was clipped by 3 bases and J by 2 bases, with 8 bases between them. Germline values: CDR1 GTSNPN, CDR2 SVGIG (reference sequence).

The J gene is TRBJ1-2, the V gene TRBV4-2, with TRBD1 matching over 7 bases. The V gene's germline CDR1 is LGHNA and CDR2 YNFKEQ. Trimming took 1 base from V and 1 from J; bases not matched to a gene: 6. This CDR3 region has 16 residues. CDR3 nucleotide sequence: TGTGCCAGCAGCCAAGCCCCGGACAGGAGTAACTATGGCTACACCTTC. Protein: CASSQAPDRSNYGYTF.

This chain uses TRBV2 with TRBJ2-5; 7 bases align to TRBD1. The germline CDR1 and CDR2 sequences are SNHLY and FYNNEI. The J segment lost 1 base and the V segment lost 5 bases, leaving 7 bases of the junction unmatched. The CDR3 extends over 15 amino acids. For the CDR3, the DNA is TGTGCCAGCAGTTCACAGGGGAGTCCCCAAGAGACCCAGTACTTC. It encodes CASSSQGSPQETQYF. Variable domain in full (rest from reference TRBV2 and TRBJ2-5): EPEVTQTPSHQVTQMGQEVILRCVPISNHLYFYWYRQILGQKVEFLVSFYNNEISEKSEIFDDQFSVERPDGSNFTLKIRSTKLEDSAMYFCASSSQGSPQETQYFGPGTRLLVL.

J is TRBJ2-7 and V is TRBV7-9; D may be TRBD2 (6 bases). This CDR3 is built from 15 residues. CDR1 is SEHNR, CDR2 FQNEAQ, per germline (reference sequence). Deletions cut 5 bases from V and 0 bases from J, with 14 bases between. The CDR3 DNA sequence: TGTGCCAGCAGCGCACTAGCTACCAGCTCCTACGAGCAGTACTTC. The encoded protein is CASSALATSSYEQYF. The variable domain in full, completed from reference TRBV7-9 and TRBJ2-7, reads DTGVSQNPRHKITKRGQNVTFRCDPISEHNRLYWYRQTLGQGPEFLTYFQNEAQLEKSRLLSDRFSAERPKGSFSTLEIQRTEQGDSAMYLCASSALATSSYEQYFGPGTRLTVT.

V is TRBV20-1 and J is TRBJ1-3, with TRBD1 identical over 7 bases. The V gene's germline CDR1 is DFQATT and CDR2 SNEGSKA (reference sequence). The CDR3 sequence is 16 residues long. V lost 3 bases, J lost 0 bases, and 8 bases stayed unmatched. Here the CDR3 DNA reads TGCAGTGCTAGTCGGGGGGACAGACCCTCTGGAAACACCATATATTTT. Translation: CSASRGDRPSGNTIYF.